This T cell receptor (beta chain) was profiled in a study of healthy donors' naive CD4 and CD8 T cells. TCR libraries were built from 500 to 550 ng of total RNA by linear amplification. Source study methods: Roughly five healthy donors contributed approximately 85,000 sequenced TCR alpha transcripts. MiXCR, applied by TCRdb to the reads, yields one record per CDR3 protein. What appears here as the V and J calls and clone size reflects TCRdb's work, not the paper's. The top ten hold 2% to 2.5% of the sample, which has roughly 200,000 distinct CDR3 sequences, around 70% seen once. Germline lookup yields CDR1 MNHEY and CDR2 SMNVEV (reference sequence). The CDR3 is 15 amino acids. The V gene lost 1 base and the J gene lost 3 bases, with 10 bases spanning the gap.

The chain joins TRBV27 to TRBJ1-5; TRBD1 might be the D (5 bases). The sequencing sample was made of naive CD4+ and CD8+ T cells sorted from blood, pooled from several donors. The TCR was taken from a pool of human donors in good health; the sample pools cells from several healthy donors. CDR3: CASSLFGGNNQPQHF. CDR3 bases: TGTGCCAGCAGTTTATTTGGGGGGAACAATCAGCCCCAGCATTTT.